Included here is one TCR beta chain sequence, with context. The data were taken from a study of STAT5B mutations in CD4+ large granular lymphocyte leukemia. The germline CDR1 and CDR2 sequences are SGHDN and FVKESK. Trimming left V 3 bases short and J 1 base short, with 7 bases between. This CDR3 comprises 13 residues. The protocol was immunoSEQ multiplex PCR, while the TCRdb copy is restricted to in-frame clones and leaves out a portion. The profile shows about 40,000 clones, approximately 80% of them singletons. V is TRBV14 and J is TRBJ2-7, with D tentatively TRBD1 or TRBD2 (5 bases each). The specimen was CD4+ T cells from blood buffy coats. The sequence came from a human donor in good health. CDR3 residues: CASSQGVSYEQYF. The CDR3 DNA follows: TGTGCCAGCAGCCAGGGGGTGTCCTACGAGCAGTACTTC.